Listed here is a single TCR beta chain. Other DNA sequences in the sample encode the same CDR3. TCRdb's table, derived via immunoSEQ multiplex PCR, lists solely in-frame clones and lacks some. This sample has approximately 100,000 clones; about 91% occur once, and the top ten carry around 3.2%. The record originates from a study of T cell changes during pregnancy in multiple sclerosis. The CDR3 covers 14 residues. V shed 3 bases and J 4 bases; nucleotides not matched to a gene: 3. Germline V lookup: CDR1 LNHDA, CDR2 SQIVND (reference sequence). The chain employs TRBV19 and TRBJ2-7; 10 positions match TRBD1. This specimen consisted of peripheral blood, obtained in the second trimester of pregnancy. The clonotype comes from a female donor with multiple sclerosis, enrolled in a pregnancy study. The CDR3 DNA is TGTGCCAGTAGTATCGCGGGACAGGGGTACGAGCAGTACTTC. This translates into CASSIAGQGYEQYF.